This T cell receptor beta chain derives from a study of identifying expanded T cells in peripheral blood. The CDR3 runs to 12 residues. Per the germline V gene, CDR1 is SGHNT and CDR2 is YYREEE (reference sequence). Unmatched junction bases numbered 4, after V lost 5 bases and J lost 5 bases. Collection occurred without any documented infections or immune events in donors. Assay: immunoSEQ multiplex PCR; the TCRdb copy retains only in-frame clones and omits some. The top ten hold approximately 4% of the sample, which has tens of thousands of clones, about 87% seen once. As for this clone: As yet, its antigen is unknown.

Overall study results and limits: Across healthy donors, higher total template counts meant significantly greater roughly two-week count variance. Differentially abundant clones: roughly 1.2 between replicates, about 17 at 2 to 3 weeks, roughly 18 at four.

The TCR comes from a person aged 18-70 years in good health. The sample consisted of blood. The chain couples TRBV5-4 to TRBJ2-7; TRBD1 matches at 7 bases. The CDR3 coding sequence is TGTGCCAGCAGACTGGACAGGAACGAGCAGTACTTC. Translating it yields CASRLDRNEQYF.